The T cell receptor (beta chain) under discussion was sequenced for a study of blood T cell repertoires in COVID-19. Study at large: Both acute and convalescent COVID-19 samples were obtained from the United States, Italy and Spain. T cells, B-cell-depleted T cells, or PBMCs provided the cDNA or gDNA that served as material.

Germline loops: CDR1 MNHEY, CDR2 SVGAGI. CDR3 length: 12 residues. V lost 7 bases, J lost 7 bases, and 13 bases lay in between. The assay was immunoSEQ multiplex PCR, and TCRdb's table has in-frame clones only and misses some. The profile covers roughly 670,000 clones, with about 87% appearing a single time and under 0.3% taken by the ten largest. Sequenced: peripheral blood. The V call is TRBV6-5, the J call TRBJ2-5; no reliable D call. This clonotype was sampled from a woman aged 18-29 years with acute or convalescent COVID-19. The CDR3 DNA is TGTGCCAGCACTCACAACCGTGCGACCCAGTACTTC. It codes for CASTHNRATQYF.